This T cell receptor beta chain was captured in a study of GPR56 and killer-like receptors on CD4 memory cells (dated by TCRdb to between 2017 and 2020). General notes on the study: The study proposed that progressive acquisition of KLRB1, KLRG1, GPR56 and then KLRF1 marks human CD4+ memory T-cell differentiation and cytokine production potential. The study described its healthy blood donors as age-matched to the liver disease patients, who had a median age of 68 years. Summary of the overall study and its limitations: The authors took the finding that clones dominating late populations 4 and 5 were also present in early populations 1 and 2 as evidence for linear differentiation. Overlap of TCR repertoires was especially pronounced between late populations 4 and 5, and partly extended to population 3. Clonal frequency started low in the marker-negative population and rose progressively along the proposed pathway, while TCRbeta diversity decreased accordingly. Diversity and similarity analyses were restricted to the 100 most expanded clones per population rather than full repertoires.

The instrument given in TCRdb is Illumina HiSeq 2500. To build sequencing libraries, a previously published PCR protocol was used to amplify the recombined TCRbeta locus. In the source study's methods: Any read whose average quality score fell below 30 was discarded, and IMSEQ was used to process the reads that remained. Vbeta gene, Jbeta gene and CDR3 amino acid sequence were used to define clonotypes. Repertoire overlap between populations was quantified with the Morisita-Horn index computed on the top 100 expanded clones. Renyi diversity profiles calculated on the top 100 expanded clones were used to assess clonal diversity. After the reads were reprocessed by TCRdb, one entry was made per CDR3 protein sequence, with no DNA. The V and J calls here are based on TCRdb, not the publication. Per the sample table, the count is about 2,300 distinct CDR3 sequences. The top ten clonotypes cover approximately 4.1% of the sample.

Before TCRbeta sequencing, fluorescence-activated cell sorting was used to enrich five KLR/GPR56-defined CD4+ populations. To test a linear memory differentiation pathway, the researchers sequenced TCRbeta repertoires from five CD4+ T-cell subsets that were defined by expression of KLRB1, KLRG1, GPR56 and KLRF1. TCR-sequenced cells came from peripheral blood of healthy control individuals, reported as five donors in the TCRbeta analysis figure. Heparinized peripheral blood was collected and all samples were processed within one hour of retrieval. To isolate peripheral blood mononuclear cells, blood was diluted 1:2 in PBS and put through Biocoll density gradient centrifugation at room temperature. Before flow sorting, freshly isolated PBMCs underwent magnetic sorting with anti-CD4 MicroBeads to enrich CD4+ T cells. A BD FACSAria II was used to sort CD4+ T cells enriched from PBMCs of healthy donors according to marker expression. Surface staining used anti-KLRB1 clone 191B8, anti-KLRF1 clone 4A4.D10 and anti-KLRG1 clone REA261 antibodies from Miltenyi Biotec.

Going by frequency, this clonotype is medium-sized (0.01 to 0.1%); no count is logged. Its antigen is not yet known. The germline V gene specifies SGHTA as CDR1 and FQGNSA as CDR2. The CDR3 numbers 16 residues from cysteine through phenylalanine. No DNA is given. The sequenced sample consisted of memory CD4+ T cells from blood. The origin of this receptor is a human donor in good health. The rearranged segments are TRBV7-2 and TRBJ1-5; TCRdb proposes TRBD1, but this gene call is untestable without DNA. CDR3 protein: CASSVGGTGNNQPQHF.